The table lists the clone carrying this T cell receptor beta chain with a few counts. Its antigen is still unknown. This CDR3 has 15 residues. V lost 0 bases to trimming and J lost 4 bases, with 13 bases between them. The entry originates in a study of T cell responses to AZD1222 COVID-19 vaccine. In the study overall: Pooling of second doses given at about 4 or about 12 weeks was done. Study-level points and caveats: Receipt of two AZD1222 doses was followed by a rise in Spike-specific TCR breadth and depth. The study found vaccine-associated CD4 TCRs spanning spike, dominant at 160-218 and 743-854. Donor demographics were predominantly white British with a female majority; clonal diversity may be underestimated.

The table came from immunoSEQ multiplex PCR; TCRdb's copy has only in-frame clones and leaves some out. This sample carries 100,000 to 120,000 clones, 85% to 90% of them seen once, and the ten largest clones take approximately 3%. Here the sequenced sample was peripheral blood, taken on day 0 of AZD1222 vaccination. V gene TRBV23-1 combines with J gene TRBJ2-7, with D possibly TRBD2 on 5 matching bases. TRBV23-1 is designated an ORF whose function remains uncertain. The clonotype originates from an adult in good health. The CDR3 DNA reads TGCGCCAGCAGTCAATCGAAGGAGTGCGGGTACGAGCAGTACTTC. The encoded protein is CASSQSKECGYEQYF.